Listed below are T cell receptor beta chains from one sample, sequenced in a study of T-cell memory formation after mild COVID-19. TCRdb used MiXCR to reprocess the 5' RACE reads, holding one entry per CDR3 protein. The sample gives hundreds of thousands of distinct CDR3 sequences, over 15% of which show up once; 20% to 25% is in the top ten. The sequenced sample consisted of PBMCs or a T cell subset sorted from them (not recorded which). These receptors were taken from a man younger than 35 who had mild COVID-19 (a few samples of this study predate the infection). Cell type and time point are not known. Both conserved end residues are part of each CDR3.

length: 16
V: TRBV10-3
CDR3: CAISESRQGWTGELFF

length: 12
V: TRBV10-1
CDR3: CASRTIRRGYTF

length: 16
V: TRBV7-3
CDR3: CASSPSQAGGWNEQFF

length: 14
V: TRBV5-1
CDR3: CASSLADRGGEQFF

length: 15
V: TRBV7-9
CDR3: CASSSGFPSYNEQFF

length: 15
V: TRBV7-3
CDR3: CASSPGGRITGELFF

length: 14
V: TRBV10-3
CDR3: CAISDPGAADTQYF

length: 16
V: TRBV7-9
CDR3: CASSLEERTLQETQYF

length: 14
V: TRBV9
CDR3: CASSPELTQNIQYF

length: 14
V: TRBV29-1
CDR3: CSVGRQVFYNEQFF

length: 12
V: TRBV5-1
CDR3: CASSAQGDGYTF